A selection of T cell receptor beta chains follows, all from one sample in a study of blood T cell repertoires in COVID-19. Libraries were prepared by immunoSEQ multiplex PCR; TCRdb keeps only in-frame clonotypes and omits some of them. The sample has approximately 230,000 clones; approximately 84% are singletons. The sequencing input was PBMCs or T cells enriched from blood (not recorded which). These receptors were taken from a man aged 40-49 years who had recovered from COVID-19. CDR3s include the opening cysteine and the closing phenylalanine or tryptophan. D genes are given only for firm matches. Clone size is given for some rows only: seen once, a few or many times, or a class if the clone is expanded.

TRBJ2-2	TRBV7-3	NA	TRBD2	TGTGCCAGCAGCTTACTAGCGGGGGCCACCAACACCGGGGAGCTGTTTTTT	CASSLLAGATNTGELFF
TRBJ1-1	TRBV4-2	NA	NA	TGTGCCAGCAGCCAAGATCGAGCGGGGGGGCAAGCTTTCTTT	CASSQDRAGGQAFF
TRBJ2-1	TRBV7-2	few	NA	TGTGCCAGCAGCTTAGGGCAGAACAATGAGCAGTTCTTC	CASSLGQNNEQFF
TRBJ2-7	TRBV5-1	NA	NA	TGCGCCAGCAGAGAGTCCTGGGCTCTACCTACCTACGAGCAGTACTTC	CASRESWALPTYEQYF
TRBJ1-5	TRBV18	NA	TRBD1	TGTGCCAGCTCACCATCTCGGGGACAGGGGAATCAGCCCCAGCATTTT	CASSPSRGQGNQPQHF
TRBJ1-1	TRBV27	NA	TRBD1	TGTGCCAGCAGACAACAGGGGGGTCCTATGAACACTGAAGCTTTCTTT	CASRQQGGPMNTEAFF
TRBJ1-6	TRBV4-1	NA	NA	TGCGCCAGCAGTCTCGCCGGTGGGCCAAATTCACCCCTCCACTTT	CASSLAGGPNSPLHF
TRBJ2-2	TRBV4-2	NA	TRBD2	TGTGCCAGCAGCCAACCAGCGGGAGGGAACACCGGGGAGCTGTTTTTT	CASSQPAGGNTGELFF
TRBJ1-2	TRBV28	NA	TRBD1	TGTGCCAGCAGTCCGGACAGGGGTGGCTACACCTTC	CASSPDRGGYTF
TRBJ2-7	TRBV3-1/TRBV3-2	once	TRBD2	TGTGCCAGCAGTCTTAGCGGGGGTACTGGGGAGCAGTACTTC	CASSLSGGTGEQYF
TRBJ2-3	TRBV9	NA	TRBD2	TGTGCCAGCAGCGTACGGAGCGGGGAGACAGATACGCAGTATTTT	CASSVRSGETDTQYF
TRBJ2-1	TRBV18	NA	NA	TGTGCCAGCTCACGGGGGGGCCGGGAGCAGTTCTTC	CASSRGGREQFF
TRBJ2-1	TRBV6-2/TRBV6-3	once	TRBD1	TGTGCCAGCAGCCCCGACAGGGGGTTTCCCTCCTACAATGAGCAGTTCTTC	CASSPDRGFPSYNEQFF
TRBJ2-7	TRBV18	NA	TRBD2	TGTGCCAGCTCACTGACTAGCGGGAGTTACGAGCAGTACTTC	CASSLTSGSYEQYF
TRBJ1-6	TRBV5-1	few	NA	TGCGCCAGCAGCTTGGTAGAAACGGGAAATAATTCACCCCTCCACTTT	CASSLVETGNNSPLHF
TRBJ2-1	TRBV2	NA	NA	TGTGCCAGCAGTTTTGAAGCAAATGAGCAGTTCTTC	CASSFEANEQFF
TRBJ2-1	TRBV11-3	NA	NA	TGTGCCAGCGGGTCAGGGAATGAGCAGTTCTTC	CASGSGNEQFF
TRBJ2-2	TRBV4-1	NA	NA	TGCGCCAGCAGCCCGTTAGCTCTAGAGAACACCGGGGAGCTGTTTTTT	CASSPLALENTGELFF
TRBJ2-7	TRBV7-2	NA	NA	TGTGCCAGCAGCTTAGCTAGCGGTAGCTCCTACGAGCAGTACTTC	CASSLASGSSYEQYF
TRBJ1-2	TRBV6-1	NA	NA	TGTGCCAGCAGTGAAGCCTGGGGCACCTATGGCTACACCTTC	CASSEAWGTYGYTF
TRBJ2-5	TRBV5-1	many	NA	TGCGCCAGCAGCAAAACTACGCAAGAGACCCAGTACTTC	CASSKTTQETQYF
TRBJ2-2	TRBV7-9	NA	TRBD1	TGTGCCAGCAGCTTAGCGTTGACAGGGTGGCACGGGGAGCTGTTTTTT	CASSLALTGWHGELFF
TRBJ2-3	TRBV7-9	NA	NA	TGTGCCAGCAGCTCGCTTTTGGGGGGTAGCACAGATACGCAGTATTTT	CASSSLLGGSTDTQYF
TRBJ1-1	TRBV20-1	NA	NA	TGCAGTGCCCGAAAACTAAATGAAGCTTTCTTT	CSARKLNEAFF
TRBJ1-1	TRBV30	NA	TRBD1	TGTGCCTGGAAAATTAAACCGGGACAGGGGGCGCAGGGCACTGAAGCTTTCTTT	CAWKIKPGQGAQGTEAFF
TRBJ1-3	TRBV19	few	NA	TGTGCCACCAGGTTTGGAGGGGACGGAAACACCATATATTTT	CATRFGGDGNTIYF
TRBJ1-4	TRBV5-6	NA	NA	TGTGCCAGCAGCTTGTTATTTGGGGGGACTAATGAAAAACTGTTTTTT	CASSLLFGGTNEKLFF
TRBJ1-4	TRBV15	NA	NA	TGTGCCACCAGCAGGGAAGAGACAGGTCAAAAACTGTTTTTT	CATSREETGQKLFF
TRBJ1-2	TRBV28	NA	NA	TGTGCCAGCAGCAGCGTTAACTATGGCTACACCTTC	CASSSVNYGYTF
TRBJ1-2	TRBV19	NA	NA	TGTGCCAGTAGTATACAGGGATTATTCTATGGCTACACCTTC	CASSIQGLFYGYTF
TRBJ1-6	TRBV7-8	NA	TRBD1	TGTGCCAGCAGCTTATTCCCGACAGGGGAGGGATCACCCCTCCACTTT	CASSLFPTGEGSPLHF